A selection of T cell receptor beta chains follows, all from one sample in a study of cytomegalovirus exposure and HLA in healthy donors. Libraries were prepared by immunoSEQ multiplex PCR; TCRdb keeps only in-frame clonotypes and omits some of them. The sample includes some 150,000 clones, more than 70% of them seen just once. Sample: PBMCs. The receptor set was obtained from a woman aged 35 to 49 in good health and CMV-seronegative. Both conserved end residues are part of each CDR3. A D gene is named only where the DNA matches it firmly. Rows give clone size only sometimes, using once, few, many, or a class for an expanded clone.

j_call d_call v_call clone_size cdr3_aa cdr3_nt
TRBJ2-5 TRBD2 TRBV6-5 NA CASRETSGGEETQYF TGTGCCAGCAGGGAGACTAGCGGGGGCGAAGAGACCCAGTACTTC
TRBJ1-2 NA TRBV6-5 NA CASSPWGGSYGYTF TGTGCCAGCAGTCCCTGGGGGGGGAGTTATGGCTACACCTTC
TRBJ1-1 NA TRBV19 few CASASSTAMNTEAFF TGTGCCAGTGCCTCATCGACAGCGATGAACACTGAAGCTTTCTTT
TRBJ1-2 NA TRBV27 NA CASRGAVDGYTF TGTGCCAGCCGTGGGGCGGTCGATGGCTACACCTTC
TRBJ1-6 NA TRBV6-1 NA CASSETPGQQVGTLHF TGTGCCAGCAGTGAAACCCCGGGTCAACAAGTTGGTACCCTCCACTTT
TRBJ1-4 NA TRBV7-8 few CASSYAAGNLFF TGTGCCAGCAGCTACGCGGCGGGGAACCTGTTTTTT
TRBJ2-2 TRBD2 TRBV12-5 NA CASGLTGGGRWIGELFF TGTGCTAGTGGTTTGACCGGCGGGGGAAGGTGGATCGGGGAGCTGTTTTTT
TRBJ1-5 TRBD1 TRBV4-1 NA CASSQQWTGIGQPQHF TGCGCCAGCAGCCAACAATGGACAGGGATTGGTCAGCCCCAGCATTTT
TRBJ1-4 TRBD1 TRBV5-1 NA CASSRPRGRGQEKLFF TGCGCCAGCAGTCGACCCAGGGGGCGCGGCCAAGAAAAACTGTTTTTT
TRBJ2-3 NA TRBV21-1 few CASKTNRYTDTQYF TGTGCCAGCAAAACGAACAGATACACAGATACGCAGTATTTT
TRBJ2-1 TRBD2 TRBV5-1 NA CASSFLAGVGNEQFF TGCGCCAGCAGCTTTCTAGCGGGAGTGGGGAATGAGCAGTTCTTC
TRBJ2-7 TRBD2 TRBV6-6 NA CASSYPSGNSYEQYF TGTGCCAGCAGTTACCCTAGCGGGAACTCCTACGAGCAGTACTTC
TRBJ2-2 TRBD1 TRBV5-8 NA CASSLGTGGAVDTGELFF TGTGCCAGCAGCTTGGGGACAGGGGGCGCGGTGGACACCGGGGAGCTGTTTTTT
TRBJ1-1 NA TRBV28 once CASSYAQVNTEAFF TGTGCCAGCAGTTATGCACAGGTGAACACTGAAGCTTTCTTT
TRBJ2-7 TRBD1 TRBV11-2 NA CASSLVRGNEQYF TGTGCCAGCAGCTTAGTCAGGGGGAACGAGCAGTACTTC
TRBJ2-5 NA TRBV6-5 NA CASSSSRDIHVETQYF TGTGCCAGCAGTTCCTCCCGGGACATCCATGTAGAGACCCAGTACTTC
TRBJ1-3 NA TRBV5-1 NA CASSLGQSRSGNTIYF TGCGCCAGCAGCTTGGGACAGTCTCGCTCTGGAAACACCATATATTTT
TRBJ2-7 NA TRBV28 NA CASSSPGGGLSYEQYF TGTGCCAGCAGTAGCCCCGGGGGAGGACTTTCCTACGAGCAGTACTTC
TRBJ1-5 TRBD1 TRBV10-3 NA CAISEGGTGDKGNQPQHF TGTGCCATCAGTGAGGGGGGGACAGGGGATAAGGGCAATCAGCCCCAGCATTTT
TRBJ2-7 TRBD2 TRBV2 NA CASLATAGGAYEQYF TGTGCCAGCTTGGCTACGGCGGGGGGAGCCTACGAGCAGTACTTC
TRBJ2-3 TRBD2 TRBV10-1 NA CASSDPGGPTDTQYF TGCGCCAGCAGTGACCCGGGGGGGCCCACAGATACGCAGTATTTT
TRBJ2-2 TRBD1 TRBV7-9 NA CASSSLPGQGAGELFF TGTGCCAGCAGCTCTCTTCCGGGACAGGGGGCCGGGGAGCTGTTTTTT
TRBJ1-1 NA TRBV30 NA CACEAGAGAYEAFF TGTGCCTGCGAGGCTGGAGCTGGGGCTTATGAAGCTTTCTTT
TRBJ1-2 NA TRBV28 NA CASSVEQANYGYTF TGTGCCAGCAGTGTCGAACAGGCTAACTATGGCTACACCTTC
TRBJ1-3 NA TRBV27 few CASSLNRVGNTIYF TGTGCCAGCAGCCTAAACAGGGTGGGAAACACCATATATTTT
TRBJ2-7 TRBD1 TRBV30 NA CAWGQGPYEQYF TGTGCCTGGGGACAGGGCCCCTACGAGCAGTACTTC
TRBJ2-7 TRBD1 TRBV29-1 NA CSVTGGLSYEQYF TGCAGCGTGACAGGGGGCCTCTCCTACGAGCAGTACTTC
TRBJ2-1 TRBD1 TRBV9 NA CASSVDRGAYNEQFF TGTGCCAGCAGCGTAGACAGGGGAGCCTACAATGAGCAGTTCTTC
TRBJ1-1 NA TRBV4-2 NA CASSPQTGISNTEAFF TGTGCCAGCAGCCCCCAAACGGGGATATCGAACACTGAAGCTTTCTTT
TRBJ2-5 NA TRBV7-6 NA CASSGGGGPGETQYF TGTGCCAGCAGCGGGGGCGGGGGACCAGGAGAGACCCAGTACTTC
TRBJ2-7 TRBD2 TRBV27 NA CASRKSGGASSYEQYF TGTGCCAGCAGAAAGAGCGGGGGCGCCTCTTCCTACGAGCAGTACTTC
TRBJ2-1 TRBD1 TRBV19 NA CASNGDRGSNEQFF TGTGCCAGTAATGGGGACAGAGGGAGCAATGAGCAGTTCTTC
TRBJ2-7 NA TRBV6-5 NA CASKGVQQYF TGTGCCAGCAAGGGGGTACAGCAGTACTTC
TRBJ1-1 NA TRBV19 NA CASSTSWTANTEAFF TGTGCCAGTAGTACGTCCTGGACAGCTAACACTGAAGCTTTCTTT
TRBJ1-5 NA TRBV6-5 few CASSQKFSRNQPQHF TGTGCCAGCAGTCAGAAGTTTTCGCGCAATCAGCCCCAGCATTTT
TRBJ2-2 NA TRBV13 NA CASSPSTVTGELFF TGTGCCAGCAGCCCCTCGACAGTCACCGGGGAGCTGTTTTTT
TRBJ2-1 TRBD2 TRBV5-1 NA CASSLLSGSGGEQFF TGCGCCAGCAGCTTGCTTAGCGGGAGTGGTGGTGAGCAGTTCTTC
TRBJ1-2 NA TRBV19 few CASSGGPANYGYTF TGTGCCAGTAGTGGAGGACCAGCTAACTATGGCTACACCTTC
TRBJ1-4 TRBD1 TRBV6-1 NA CASSVQTGALNEKLFF TGTGCCAGCAGTGTTCAAACAGGGGCCCTTAATGAAAAACTGTTTTTT
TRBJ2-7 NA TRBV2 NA CAGGRGISAEQYF TGTGCCGGTGGTCGCGGGATCTCCGCCGAGCAGTACTTC
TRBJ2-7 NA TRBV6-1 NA CATMSRAGREQYF TGTGCCACCATGAGCCGCGCAGGTCGCGAGCAGTACTTC